What follows are 23 T cell receptor beta chains derived from one specimen sequenced in a study of technical replicates of blood from a few donors. Profiling relied on immunoSEQ multiplex PCR, and the TCRdb table lists in-frame clones only, not all of them. The sample has around 76,000 clones, about 90% seen once. Material: T cells isolated from PBMCs. The receptors derive from a human donor in good health.

The V and J genes are TRBV7-2 and TRBJ2-7, with D possibly being TRBD2 (5 bases). The germline V gene encodes CDR1 SGHTA and CDR2 FQGNSA. V lost 3 bases, J lost 4 bases, and 13 bases lay in between. The CDR3 has 14 residues. CDR3 nucleotide sequence: TGTGCCAGCAGCTTGACCGGGATCGGGTACGAGCAGTACTTC. This sequence encodes CASSLTGIGYEQYF. Using reference TRBV7-2 and TRBJ2-7 for the parts outside the CDR3, the full variable domain is GAGVSQSPSNKVTEKGKDVELRCDPISGHTALYWYRQSLGQGLEFLIYFQGNSAPDKSGLPSDRFSAERTGGSVSTLTIQRTQQEDSAVYLCASSLTGIGYEQYFGPGTRLTVT.

The rearrangement joins TRBV7-9 to TRBJ2-3; 8 positions match TRBD2. With V trimmed by 1 base and J by 3 bases, 6 bases remained unmatched. From germline, CDR1 is SEHNR and CDR2 FQNEAQ (reference sequence). The CDR3 has 16 residues. DNA for the CDR3: TGTGCCAGCAGCTTAGATCTGAGCGGGAGAACAGATACGCAGTATTTT. This encodes CASSLDLSGRTDTQYF.

This chain joins TRBV6-1 and TRBJ1-1; D not certain. Per germline, CDR1 MNHNS and CDR2 SASEGT. The ends were cut back, 0 bases at V and 0 bases at J, with 5 bases in the middle. The CDR3 loop spans 14 amino acids. CDR3 sequence (DNA): TGTGCCAGCAGTGAAGCAGCAATGAACACTGAAGCTTTCTTT. The encoded protein is CASSEAAMNTEAFF.

CDR3 region: CASRPAGPNEKLFF. The CDR3 nucleotides read TGTGCCAGTAGGCCCGCGGGACCTAATGAAAAACTGTTTTTT. The J gene is TRBJ1-4, the V gene TRBV19, with a weak D call TRBD1 (5 bases). Trimming removed 6 bases from V and 3 bases from J, with 11 bases in between. The CDR3 sequence is 14 residues long. The germline CDR1 and CDR2 sequences are LNHDA and SQIVND (reference sequence).

This chain joins TRBV6-5 and TRBJ1-2; possibly TRBD1 for D (5 bases). This CDR3 is 15 amino acids long. The germline V and J ends were trimmed by 7 bases and 7 bases, with 22 bases remaining between them. CDR1 is MNHEY and CDR2 is SVGAGI in the germline V gene. The CDR3 here is CASKSRRGQESGYTF. CDR3 DNA: TGTGCCAGCAAGTCACGGCGGGGCCAAGAGAGTGGCTACACCTTC.

The genes are TRBV5-6 and TRBJ1-5, with D perhaps TRBD1 (6 bases). The germline gives CDR1 SGHDT, CDR2 YYEEEE. Between the trimmed V and J ends, which lost 4 bases and 1 base, there was a span of 12 bases. The CDR3 has 15 amino acids. CDR3 residues: CASSVGQLSNQPQHF. CDR3 coding DNA: TGTGCCAGCAGCGTCGGACAGTTAAGCAATCAGCCCCAGCATTTT.

This sequence joins TRBV7-6 and TRBJ2-2; D perhaps matches TRBD1 (6 bases). The germline V and J ends were trimmed by 5 bases and 5 bases, with 18 bases remaining between them. The CDR3 runs 16 residues. Per germline, CDR1 SGHVS and CDR2 FNYEAQ. CDR3 bases: TGTGCCAGCAGCCCTAGACAGGATGCATGGACCGGGGAGCTGTTTTTT. Encoded protein: CASSPRQDAWTGELFF.

The rearrangement links TRBV25-1 to TRBJ1-1; no firm D call. The V gene lost 2 bases and the J gene lost 0 bases, with 10 bases spanning the gap. Per the germline V gene, CDR1 is MGHDK and CDR2 is SYGVNS. This CDR3 contains 15 residues. CDR3 nucleotides: TGTGCCAGCAGTGAAAATCTCCCGGTGAACACTGAAGCTTTCTTT. It yields the protein CASSENLPVNTEAFF.

This chain links TRBV9 with TRBJ1-5; TRBD1 is a possible D gene (6 bases). From germline, CDR1 is SGDLS and CDR2 YYNGEE. Deletions cut 3 bases from V and 5 bases from J, with 12 bases between. The CDR3 spans 14 residues. For the CDR3, the DNA is TGTGCCAGCAGCGCCGGGACACCGGATCAGCCCCAGCATTTT. Translated: CASSAGTPDQPQHF.

The chain has TRBV19 and TRBJ1-2; 7 nucleotides line up with TRBD1. The CDR3 length is 16 residues. The V gene's germline CDR1 is LNHDA and CDR2 SQIVND (reference sequence). Trimming cost V 4 bases and J 4 bases; bases outside gene matches: 12. The CDR3 DNA is TGTGCCAGTAGTACGAATCGACACGACAGGGCCTATGGCTACACCTTC. This sequence encodes CASSTNRHDRAYGYTF. The whole variable domain, remainder taken from reference TRBV19 and TRBJ1-2, is DGGITQSPKYLFRKEGQNVTLSCEQNLNHDAMYWYRQDPGQGLRLIYYSQIVNDFQKGDIAEGYSVSREKKESFPLTVTSAQKNPTAFYLCASSTNRHDRAYGYTFGSGTRLTVV.

V is TRBV11-3 and J is TRBJ2-7, with unresolved D. Trimming pared 1 base from V and 0 bases from J, leaving 10 bases between. The CDR3 is 15 amino acids. From germline, CDR1 is SGHNT and CDR2 YENEEA. CDR3 DNA: TGTGCCAGCAGCTTAGCCCCACAGAGCTCCTACGAGCAGTACTTC. It specifies CASSLAPQSSYEQYF. The entire variable domain, with the rest obtained from reference TRBV11-3 and TRBJ2-7, is as follows: EAGVVQSPRYKIIEKKQPVAFWCNPISGHNTLYWYLQNLGQGPELLIRYENEEAVDDSQLPKDRFSAERLKGVDSTLKIQPAELGDSAVYLCASSLAPQSSYEQYFGPGTRLTVT.

V and J are TRBV9 and TRBJ2-7, with a weak D call TRBD2 (6 bases). CDR3 length equals 14 residues. Trimming took 0 bases from V and 1 from J, leaving 8 bases between them. Germline-derived CDR1 and CDR2 are SGDLS and YYNGEE. CDR3 loop: CASSVGGLSYEQYF. The CDR3 DNA is TGTGCCAGCAGCGTAGGGGGACTTTCCTACGAGCAGTACTTC.

Only one count was recorded for this clone. This chain uses TRBV28 with TRBJ1-5, with 8 bases aligning to TRBD1. The CDR3 runs 15 residues. J gave up 1 base and V 5 bases, and 4 bases lay outside the gene matches. Germline V CDR1 and CDR2: MDHEN, SYDVKM. CDR3 protein: CASSANRGSNQPQHF. The CDR3 DNA reads as TGTGCCAGCAGTGCTAACAGGGGGAGCAATCAGCCCCAGCATTTT.

The chain uses TRBV30 and TRBJ1-6, with D possibly being TRBD1 (5 bases). The length of the CDR3 is 11 residues. Germline loops: CDR1 GTSNPN, CDR2 SVGIG (reference sequence). The V gene lost 7 bases and the J gene lost 6 bases, with 7 bases spanning the gap. The CDR3 here is CASRGNSPLHF. CDR3 DNA: TGTGCCTCAAGGGGTAATTCACCCCTCCACTTT. The full variable domain, rest sourced from reference TRBV30 and TRBJ1-6, is SQTIHQWPATLVQPVGSPLSLECTVEGTSNPNLYWYRQAAGRGLQLLFYSVGIGQISSEVPQNLSASRPQDRQFILSSKKLLLSDSGFYLCASRGNSPLHFGNGTRLTVT.

In this sample, this clone turned up once. The rearrangement joins TRBV7-2 to TRBJ2-1; D may be TRBD1 (7 bases). The CDR3 runs to 17 residues. The ends were cut back, 2 bases at V and 9 bases at J, with 23 bases in the middle. Germline-derived CDR1 and CDR2 are SGHTA and FQGNSA. Written as DNA, the CDR3 is TGTGCCAGCAGCTTACAGGGGGGCGCTGGGTCGAACGGTGAGCAGTTCTTC. Translated: CASSLQGGAGSNGEQFF.

The V and J genes are TRBV7-9 and TRBJ1-1; D gene ambiguous. The CDR3 totals 15 residues. The germline gives CDR1 SEHNR, CDR2 FQNEAQ (reference sequence). V shed 2 bases and J shed 3 bases, with 13 bases lying between them. The CDR3 spells CASSLSGRGDTEAFF. The CDR3 DNA reads TGTGCCAGCAGCTTATCGGGCCGCGGGGACACTGAAGCTTTCTTT.

V and J are TRBV11-1 and TRBJ2-1; possibly TRBD2 for D (6 bases). The V and J ends lost 1 base and 0 bases respectively, with 10 bases between them. This CDR3 has 16 residues. Germline CDR1 reads SGHAT; CDR2 reads FQDESV (reference sequence). The chain's CDR3 is CASSLGGVSSYNEQFF. For the CDR3, the DNA is TGTGCCAGCAGCTTAGGCGGGGTGTCCTCCTACAATGAGCAGTTCTTC.

The chain uses TRBV27 and TRBJ2-2, with 10 bases fitting TRBD1. Germline values: CDR1 MNHEY, CDR2 SMNVEV (reference sequence). J gave up 0 bases and V 6 bases, and 7 bases lay outside the gene matches. The CDR3 length is 17 residues. CDR3 nucleotides: TGTGCCAGCAGCCAGAGACAGGGGGCTCCGAACACCGGGGAGCTGTTTTTT. The encoded protein is CASSQRQGAPNTGELFF.

This clone showed up just once. The rearrangement uses TRBV12-5 and TRBJ2-3; D is undetermined. This CDR3 comprises 13 residues. V gave up 6 bases and J gave up 2 bases, with 9 bases separating them. The germline CDR1 and CDR2 sequences are LGHNT and FRNRAP. The CDR3 sequence: CASGAEFTDTQYF. The DNA for the CDR3 is TGTGCTAGTGGGGCAGAATTCACAGATACGCAGTATTTT.

The CDR3 region has the DNA TGTGCCAGCAATCGAGCGGGAGGACCCTACAATGAGCAGTTCTTC. Amino acids: CASNRAGGPYNEQFF. The chain employs TRBV28 and TRBJ2-1; 9 bases align to TRBD2. Unmatched junction bases numbered 6, after V lost 7 bases and J lost 2 bases. CDR1 is MDHEN and CDR2 is SYDVKM in the germline V gene. The CDR3 extends over 15 amino acids.

V usage is TRBV7-3 and J usage is TRBJ2-1, with 10 positions matching TRBD1. Germline V gene sequence: CDR1 SGHTA, CDR2 FQGTGA. CDR3 length: 15 amino acids. V lost 4 bases to trimming and J lost 4 bases; unmatched junction nucleotides: 4. For the CDR3, the DNA is TGTGCCAGCAGCTACCGGGACAGGGGTTACAATGAGCAGTTCTTC. Its protein product is CASSYRDRGYNEQFF.

CDR3 in amino acids: CASSLGAGGVHEQFF. The CDR3 nucleotides are TGCGCCAGCAGCTTGGGGGCAGGAGGGGTCCATGAGCAGTTCTTC. The genes are TRBV5-1 and TRBJ2-1; perhaps TRBD2 as D (6 bases). V shed 0 bases and J shed 8 bases, with 15 bases lying between them. Per germline, CDR1 SGHRS and CDR2 YFSETQ. The CDR3 totals 15 residues.

This chain links TRBV4-1 with TRBJ2-7; D call uncertain. The germline V gene has CDR1 MGHRA and CDR2 YSYEKL. The V end lost 3 bases, the J end lost 4 bases, and 7 bases lay between the germline ends. The CDR3 consists of 12 residues. CDR3 nucleotides: TGCGCCAGCAGCCAGGGCCCTTACGAGCAGTACTTC. Translating it yields CASSQGPYEQYF.